This T cell receptor beta chain derives from a study of CD8+ T cells in alopecia areata. Study-level findings and limits: As there was one nonresponder, how baseline CD8+ expansion relates to response remains uncertain. Higher clonality than in normal scalp was seen in lesional scalp, especially alopecia totalis/universalis. Researchers reported that TCR sharing among patients proved less clear than in mice, possibly HLA-linked.

cDNA prepared by RNA extraction and subsequent reverse transcription served as the template for sequencing. The assay was immunoSEQ multiplex PCR, and TCRdb's table has in-frame clones only and misses some. The data show 150,000 to 200,000 clones, about 55% seen once. This clone was recorded a few times. Its antigen is as yet unknown. Described treatment: oral pan-JAK inhibitor, 5-10 mg twice daily. Obtained from alopecia areata patients were lesional scalp punch biopsies along with peripheral blood. The sequence came from a human donor with alopecia areata. Sequences were derived from CD8+ T cells sorted from blood, sampled at week 24, from a patient treated with tofacitinib.

CDR3 sequence (DNA): TGTGCCAGCAGTTCCCCGGACAGGTTGAACACTGAAGCTTTCTTT. It specifies CASSSPDRLNTEAFF. This chain joins TRBV6-5 and TRBJ1-1; 7 bases fit TRBD1. Per germline, CDR1 MNHEY and CDR2 SVGAGI. This CDR3 contains 15 residues. V lost 4 bases to trimming and J lost 0 bases; unmatched junction nucleotides: 5.